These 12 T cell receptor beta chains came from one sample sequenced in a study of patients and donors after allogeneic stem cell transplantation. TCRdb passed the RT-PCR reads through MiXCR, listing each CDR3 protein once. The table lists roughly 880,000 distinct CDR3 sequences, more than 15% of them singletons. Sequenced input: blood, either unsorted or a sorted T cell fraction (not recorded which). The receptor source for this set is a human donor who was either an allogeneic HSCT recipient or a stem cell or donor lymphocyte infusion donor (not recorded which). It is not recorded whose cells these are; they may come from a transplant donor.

Written as DNA, the CDR3 is TGTGCCAGCAGTCTCACCCCAGACAGGGTTCCGAACACCGGGGAGCTGTTTTTT. Protein: CASSLTPDRVPNTGELFF. The rearrangement links TRBV6-1 to TRBJ2-2; 7 nucleotides match TRBD1. The length of the CDR3 is 18 residues. Germline CDR1 and CDR2: MNHNS and SASEGT. The V and J ends lost 5 bases and 0 bases, in that order; junction bases with no gene match: 12.

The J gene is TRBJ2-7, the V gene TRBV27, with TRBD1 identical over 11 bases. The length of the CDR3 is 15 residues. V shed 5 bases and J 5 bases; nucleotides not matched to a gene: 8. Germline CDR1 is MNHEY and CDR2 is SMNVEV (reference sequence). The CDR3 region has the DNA TGTGCCAGCAGTCCCGGACAGGGGGCCGTCGACGAGCAGTACTTC. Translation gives CASSPGQGAVDEQYF.

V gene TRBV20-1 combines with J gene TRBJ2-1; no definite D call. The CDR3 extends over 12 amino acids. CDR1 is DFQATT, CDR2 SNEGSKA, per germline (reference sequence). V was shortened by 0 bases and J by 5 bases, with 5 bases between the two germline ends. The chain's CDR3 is CSARDIHNEQFF. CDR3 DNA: TGCAGTGCTAGAGATATACACAATGAGCAGTTCTTC.

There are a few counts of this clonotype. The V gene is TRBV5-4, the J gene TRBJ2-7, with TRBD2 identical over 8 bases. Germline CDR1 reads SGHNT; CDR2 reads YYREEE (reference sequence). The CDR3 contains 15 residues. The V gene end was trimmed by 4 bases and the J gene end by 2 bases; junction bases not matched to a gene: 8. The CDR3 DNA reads TGTGCCAGCAGCCCTGAGAGCGGGGGACCCTACGAGCAGTACTTC. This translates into CASSPESGGPYEQYF. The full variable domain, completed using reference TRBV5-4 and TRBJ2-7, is ETGVTQSPTHLIKTRGQQVTLRCSSQSGHNTVSWYQQALGQGPQFIFQYYREEENGRGNFPPRFSGLQFPNYSSELNVNALELDDSALYLCASSPESGGPYEQYFGPGTRLTVT.

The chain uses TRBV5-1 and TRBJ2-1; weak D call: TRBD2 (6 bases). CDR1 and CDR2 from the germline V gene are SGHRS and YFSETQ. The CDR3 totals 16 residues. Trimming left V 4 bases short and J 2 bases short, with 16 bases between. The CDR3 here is CASSTLPGATYNEQFF. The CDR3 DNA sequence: TGCGCCAGCAGCACTCTTCCGGGAGCCACCTACAATGAGCAGTTCTTC.

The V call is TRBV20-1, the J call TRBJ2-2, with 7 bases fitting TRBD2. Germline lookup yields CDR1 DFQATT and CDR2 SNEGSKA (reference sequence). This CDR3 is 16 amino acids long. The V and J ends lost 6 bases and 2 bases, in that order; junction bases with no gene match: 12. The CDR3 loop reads CSARGRLAANTGELFF. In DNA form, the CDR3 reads TGCAGTGCAAGGGGTCGCCTAGCGGCTAACACCGGGGAGCTGTTTTTT.

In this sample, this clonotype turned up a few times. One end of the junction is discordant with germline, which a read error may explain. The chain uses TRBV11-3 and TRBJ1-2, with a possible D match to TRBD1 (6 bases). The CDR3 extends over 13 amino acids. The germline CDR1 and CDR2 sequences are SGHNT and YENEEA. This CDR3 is CASSLTPAGGQSF. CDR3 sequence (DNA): TGTGCCAGCAGCTTAACTCCGGCCGGGGGGCAATCCTTC.

CDR3 in amino acids: CASSPASGGAGETQYF. CDR3 in DNA: TGTGCCAGCTCACCAGCTTCCGGTGGGGCAGGAGAGACCCAGTACTTC. The chain employs TRBV18 and TRBJ2-5, with D maybe TRBD1 (5 bases). Trimming cost V 2 bases and J 4 bases, with 17 bases left between them. CDR1 and CDR2 from the germline V gene are KGHSH and LQKENI. CDR3 size: 16 residues.

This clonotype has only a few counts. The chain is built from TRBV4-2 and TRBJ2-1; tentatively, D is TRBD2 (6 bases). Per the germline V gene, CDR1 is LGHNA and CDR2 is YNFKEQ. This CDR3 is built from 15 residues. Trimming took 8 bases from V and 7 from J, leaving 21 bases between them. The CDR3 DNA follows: TGTGCCAGCCATGCCATGGCGGGACCTACGAATGAGCAGTTCTTC. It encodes CASHAMAGPTNEQFF.

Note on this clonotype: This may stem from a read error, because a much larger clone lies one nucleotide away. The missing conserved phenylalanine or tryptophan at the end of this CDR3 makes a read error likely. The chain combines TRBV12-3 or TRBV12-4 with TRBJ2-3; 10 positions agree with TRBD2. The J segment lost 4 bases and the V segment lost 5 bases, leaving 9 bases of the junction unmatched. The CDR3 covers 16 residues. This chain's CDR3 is CASSLTGTSAADTQYC. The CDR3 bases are TGTGCCAGCAGTCTCACCGGGACTAGCGCGGCAGATACGCAGTATTGT.

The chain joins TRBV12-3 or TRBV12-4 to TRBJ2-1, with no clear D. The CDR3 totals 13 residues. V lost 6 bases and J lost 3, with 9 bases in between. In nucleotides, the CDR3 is TGTGCCAGCAGAAAACTAAACTACAATGAGCAGTTCTTC. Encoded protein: CASRKLNYNEQFF.

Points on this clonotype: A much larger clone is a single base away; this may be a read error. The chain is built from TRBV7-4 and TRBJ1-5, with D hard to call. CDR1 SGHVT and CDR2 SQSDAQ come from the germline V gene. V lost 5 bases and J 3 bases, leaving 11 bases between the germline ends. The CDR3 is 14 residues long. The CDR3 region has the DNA TGTGCCAGCAGCATATCAGGAGTCAATCAGCCCCAGCATTTT. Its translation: CASSISGVNQPQHF.